One sample yielded the 10 T cell receptor beta chains listed below, sequenced in a study of T cell clonality in common variable immunodeficiency. Only in-frame clones appear in the TCRdb table, and some are missing; sequencing was by immunoSEQ multiplex PCR. Altogether approximately 34,000 clones were found in the sample, and no singletons occur. Sequencing was carried out using peripheral blood mononuclear cells. Receptor source: a person aged 18 to 75 in good health.

This clone was picked up many times. The observed sequence ends 3 residues before the CDR3 terminus, with the missing tail filled in from the germline J gene. The chain links TRBV6-2 or TRBV6-3 to TRBJ2-3, with a possible D match to TRBD1 (6 bases). CDR3 length: 15 residues. Germline lookup yields CDR1 MNHEY and CDR2 SVGEGT. V was shortened by 7 bases and J by 3 bases, with 17 bases between the two germline ends. This CDR3 is CASTRARGRTDTQYF. CDR3 bases read: TGTGCCAGCACTCGAGCGAGGGGGAGAACAGATACG.

This clone appeared many times. The CDR3 extends 3 residues past the end of the read, so its final part is completed from the germline J gene. The chain carries TRBV9 and TRBJ2-1; 11 nucleotides match TRBD2. V lost 1 base, J lost 7 bases, and 4 bases stayed unmatched. The V gene's germline CDR1 is SGDLS and CDR2 YYNGEE. The CDR3 contains 15 residues. The sequenced CDR3 bases are TGTGCCAGCAGCGTATATAGCGGGAGGGGAAATGAG. Translation gives CASSVYSGRGNE. The CDR3, in full, reads CASSVYSGRGNEQFF.

This clone has a count of ten or more. The read finishes 3 residues shy of the CDR3 end, and the germline J gene is used to complete it. The V call is TRBV20-1, the J call TRBJ1-1; tentatively, D is TRBD1 (5 bases). V was pared by 3 bases and J by 1 base, with 15 bases between. Germline V CDR1 and CDR2: DFQATT, SNEGSKA (reference sequence). CDR3 length: 15 amino acids. The CDR3 bases that were read are TGCAGTGCTAGGGGGATTGGGGCTACGAACACTGAA. It is translated as CSARGIGATNTE. The CDR3 as a whole reads CSARGIGATNTEAFF.

There are many counts of this clone. The CDR3 goes on 3 residues after the read ends, and that part is filled in from the germline J gene. V gene TRBV18 combines with J gene TRBJ1-2; no definite D call. V dropped 6 bases and J dropped 6 bases, with 11 bases sitting between them. The germline V gene has CDR1 KGHSH and CDR2 LQKENI. The CDR3 consists of 12 residues. The sequenced part of the CDR3 DNA is TGTGCCAGCTCCTTCCCAGCGAATGGC. It translates to CASSFPANG. The full CDR3 protein reads CASSFPANGYTF.

There are many counts of this clone. The read finishes 3 residues shy of the CDR3 end, and the germline J gene is used to complete it. The V gene is TRBV5-1, the J gene TRBJ2-2; TRBD2 matches 7 bases. The CDR3 totals 17 residues. CDR1 SGHRS and CDR2 YFSETQ come from the germline V gene. V shed 1 base, J shed 4 bases, and the junction held 10 bases outside the gene matches. The CDR3 DNA, read in part, is TGCGCCAGCAGCTTGACCCGGGGAGGGTCGGGCACCGGGGAG. Translation: CASSLTRGGSGTGE. The full CDR3 is CASSLTRGGSGTGELFF.

This clone was seen repeatedly, ten times or more. Read data end 3 residues before the CDR3 end; the end is taken from the germline J gene. V and J are TRBV5-4 and TRBJ2-2; 8 positions match TRBD1. This CDR3 contains 15 residues. V was pared by 3 bases and J by 1 base, with 2 bases of the junction left unmatched. CDR1 is SGHNT and CDR2 is YYREEE in the germline V gene (reference sequence). The CDR3 region is CASSSGTGNTGELFF. The sequenced part of the CDR3 DNA is TGTGCCAGCAGCTCCGGGACAGGGAACACCGGGGAG.

This clone was detected ten times or more. The CDR3 end falls 3 residues outside the read, so it is completed with the germline J gene. The chain couples TRBV28 to TRBJ1-2; tentative D call: TRBD1 (5 bases). Germline loops: CDR1 MDHEN, CDR2 SYDVKM. The CDR3 consists of 13 residues. The V end was cut by 3 bases, the J end by 5 bases, with 10 bases between. CDR3 sequence reads: CASSFRGGYGYTF. The CDR3 DNA, read in part, is TGTGCCAGCAGTTTTAGGGGAGGGTATGGC.

This clone was counted at least ten times. The read ends 3 residues shy of where the CDR3 ends; the end is completed using the germline J gene. This chain uses TRBV6-2 or TRBV6-3 with TRBJ1-1; 9 positions match TRBD1. The CDR3 is 16 residues long. Germline V lookup: CDR1 MNHEY, CDR2 SVGEGT. V shed 0 bases, J shed 5 bases, and the junction held 7 bases outside the gene matches. Incomplete CDR3 DNA: TGTGCCAGCAGTTACTCGACAGGGGGGATTCGGACTGAA. This gives the protein CASSYSTGGIRTE. The whole CDR3 reads CASSYSTGGIRTEAFF.

In this sample, this clone turned up many times. The read is 3 residues too short to cover the CDR3 end, so that end is filled in from the germline J gene. The V and J genes are TRBV20-1 and TRBJ1-3; D may be TRBD1 (5 bases). This CDR3 is built from 12 residues. Germline values: CDR1 DFQATT, CDR2 SNEGSKA (reference sequence). V lost 3 bases to trimming and J lost 7 bases, with 10 bases between them. CDR3 loop: CSARSGLNTIYF. CDR3 DNA, as far as it was read: TGCAGTGCTAGGTCAGGGTTGAACACC.

This clone was counted many times. Read sequence stops 3 residues before the CDR3 end, and the germline J gene provides the missing end. The chain employs TRBV5-1 and TRBJ2-3, with 10 bases matching TRBD1. Germline CDR1 and CDR2: SGHRS and YFSETQ. Germline trimming cut 2 bases from V and 6 bases from J; bases unmatched to any gene: 6. The CDR3 is made up of 15 amino acids. The CDR3 sequence is CASSFGQGGGDTQYF. Incomplete CDR3 DNA: TGCGCCAGCAGCTTTGGACAGGGGGGAGGTGATACG.